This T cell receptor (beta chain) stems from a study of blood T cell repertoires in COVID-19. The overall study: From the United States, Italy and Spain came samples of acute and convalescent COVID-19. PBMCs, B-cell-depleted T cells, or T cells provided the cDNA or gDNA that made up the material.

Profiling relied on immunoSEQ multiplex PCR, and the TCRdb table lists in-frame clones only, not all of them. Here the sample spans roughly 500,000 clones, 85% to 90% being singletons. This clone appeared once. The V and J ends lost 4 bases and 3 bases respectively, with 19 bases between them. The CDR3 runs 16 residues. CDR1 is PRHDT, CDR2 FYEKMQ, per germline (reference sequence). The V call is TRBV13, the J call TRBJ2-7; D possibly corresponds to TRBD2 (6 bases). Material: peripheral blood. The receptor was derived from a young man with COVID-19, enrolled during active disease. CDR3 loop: CASSSPSSATNYEQYF. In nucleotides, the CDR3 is TGTGCCAGCAGCTCGCCGTCTAGCGCGACCAACTACGAGCAGTACTTC. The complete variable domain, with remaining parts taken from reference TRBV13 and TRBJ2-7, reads AAGVIQSPRHLIKEKRETATLKCYPIPRHDTVYWYQQGPGQDPQFLISFYEKMQSDKGSIPDRFSAQQFSDYHSELNMSSLELGDSALYFCASSSPSSATNYEQYFGPGTRLTVT.